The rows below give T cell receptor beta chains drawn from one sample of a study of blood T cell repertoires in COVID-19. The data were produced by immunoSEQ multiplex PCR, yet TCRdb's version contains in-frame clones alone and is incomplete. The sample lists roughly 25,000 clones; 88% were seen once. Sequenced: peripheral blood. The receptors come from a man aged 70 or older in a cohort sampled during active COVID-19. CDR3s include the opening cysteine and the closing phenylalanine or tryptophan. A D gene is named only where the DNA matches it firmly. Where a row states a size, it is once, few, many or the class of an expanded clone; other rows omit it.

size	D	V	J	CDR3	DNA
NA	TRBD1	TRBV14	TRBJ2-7	CASSSSTGGHEQYF	TGTGCCAGCAGTTCGTCGACAGGGGGCCACGAGCAGTACTTC
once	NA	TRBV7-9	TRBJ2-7	CASSLLVGAREQYF	TGTGCCAGCAGCTTATTGGTGGGGGCGAGAGAGCAGTACTTC
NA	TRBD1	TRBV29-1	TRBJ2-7	CSVSGQGFYEQYF	TGCAGCGTCTCGGGACAGGGATTCTACGAGCAGTACTTC
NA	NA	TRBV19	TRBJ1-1	CASIGGEGTEAFF	TGTGCCAGTATCGGGGGAGAGGGGACTGAAGCTTTCTTT
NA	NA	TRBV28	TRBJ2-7	CASSSGLVWPYF	TGTGCCAGCAGTTCTGGACTGGTGTGGCCGTACTTC
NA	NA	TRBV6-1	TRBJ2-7	CASSADGRRGLRSYEQYF	TGTGCCAGCAGTGCCGACGGTCGGCGCGGCCTGCGCTCCTACGAGCAGTACTTC
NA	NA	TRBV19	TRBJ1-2	CASSSGHSNYGYTF	TGTGCCAGTAGTTCGGGACATTCCAACTATGGCTACACCTTC
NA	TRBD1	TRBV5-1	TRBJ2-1	CASNRDSSYNEQFF	TGCGCCAGCAACCGGGACAGCTCCTACAATGAGCAGTTCTTC
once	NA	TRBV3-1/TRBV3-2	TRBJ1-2	CASSQDPGGFYGYTF	TGTGCCAGCAGCCAAGATCCGGGGGGGTTCTATGGCTACACCTTC
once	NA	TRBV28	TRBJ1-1	CASRIAGHQKQAFF	TGTGCCAGCAGAATTGCTGGACACCAAAAACAAGCTTTCTTT
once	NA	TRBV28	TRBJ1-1	CASSSRGRITEAFF	TGTGCCAGCAGTTCACGTGGGCGCATCACTGAAGCTTTCTTT
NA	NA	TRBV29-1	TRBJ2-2	CSVEGSTNTGELFF	TGCAGCGTTGAAGGCAGTACGAACACCGGGGAGCTGTTTTTT
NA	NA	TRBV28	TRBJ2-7	CASSSLISYEQYF	TGTGCCAGCAGTTCTCTTATTTCCTACGAGCAGTACTTC
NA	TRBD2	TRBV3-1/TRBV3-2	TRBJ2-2	CASSYGTTNTGELFF	TGTGCCAGCAGCTACGGGACTACAAACACCGGGGAGCTGTTTTTT
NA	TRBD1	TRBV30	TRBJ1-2	CAWSSRDSSNYGYTF	TGTGCCTGGAGTTCCCGGGACAGCTCTAACTATGGCTACACCTTC
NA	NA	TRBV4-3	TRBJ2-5	CASSRTTWGRMETQYF	TGCGCCAGCAGCCGGACAACGTGGGGGAGGATGGAGACCCAGTACTTC
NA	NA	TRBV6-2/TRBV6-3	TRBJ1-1	CASSYSFSKQF	TGTGCCAGCAGTTACTCTTTTTCAAAGCAATTT
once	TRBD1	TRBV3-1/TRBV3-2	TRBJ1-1	CASSQLDRPNTEAFF	TGTGCCAGCAGCCAGCTGGACAGGCCGAACACTGAAGCTTTCTTT
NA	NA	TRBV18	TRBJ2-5	CASSPYGGQETQYF	TGTGCCAGCTCACCATACGGGGGTCAAGAGACCCAGTACTTC
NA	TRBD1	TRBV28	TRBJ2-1	CASSLWGTGLDNEQFF	TGTGCCAGCAGTTTATGGGGGACAGGGTTGGACAATGAGCAGTTCTTC
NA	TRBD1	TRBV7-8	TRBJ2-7	CASSGRQGVNEQYF	TGTGCCAGCAGCGGGCGACAGGGGGTCAACGAGCAGTACTTC
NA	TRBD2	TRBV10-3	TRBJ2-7	CAISEPGLAGGYEQYF	TGTGCCATCAGTGAACCGGGACTAGCGGGAGGGTACGAGCAGTACTTC
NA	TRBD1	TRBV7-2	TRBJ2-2	CASIPGQGYTGELFF	TGTGCCAGCATCCCGGGACAGGGTTACACCGGGGAGCTGTTTTTT
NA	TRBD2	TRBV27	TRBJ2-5	CASSSLAGGPPETQYF	TGTGCCAGCAGTTCCCTAGCGGGAGGGCCCCCAGAGACCCAGTACTTC
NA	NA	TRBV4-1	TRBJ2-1	CASSRQPESGQFF	TGCGCCAGCAGCCGCCAACCTGAATCAGGGCAGTTCTTC
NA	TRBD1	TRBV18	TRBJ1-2	CASSPRGDSYGYTF	TGTGCCAGCTCACCACGGGGGGACAGCTATGGCTACACCTTC
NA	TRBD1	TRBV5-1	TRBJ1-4	CASSRTGLNEKLFF	TGCGCCAGCAGCCGGACAGGTCTTAATGAAAAACTGTTTTTT
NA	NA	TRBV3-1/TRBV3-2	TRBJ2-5	CASSPLGSQETQYF	TGTGCCAGCAGCCCACTGGGGAGCCAAGAGACCCAGTACTTC
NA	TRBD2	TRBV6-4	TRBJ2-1	CASSVAGHYNEQFF	TGTGCCAGCAGTGTAGCGGGCCACTACAATGAGCAGTTCTTC
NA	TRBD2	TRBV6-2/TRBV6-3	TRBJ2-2	CASSYPHGRAANTGELFF	TGTGCCAGCAGTTACCCCCACGGGAGGGCCGCGAACACCGGGGAGCTGTTTTTT
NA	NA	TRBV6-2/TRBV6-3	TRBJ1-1	CASSYSTSNTEAFF	TGTGCCAGCAGTTACTCAACATCGAACACTGAAGCTTTCTTT
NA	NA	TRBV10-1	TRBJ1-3	CASSAHPRGRNTIYF	TGCGCCAGCAGTGCCCACCCCCGAGGTAGAAACACCATATATTTT
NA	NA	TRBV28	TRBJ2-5	CASGPGGSREETQYF	TGTGCCAGCGGGCCGGGTGGCTCCAGGGAAGAGACCCAGTACTTC
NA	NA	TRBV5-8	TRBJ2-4	CASSFEFFGGIAKNIQYF	TGTGCCAGCAGCTTTGAGTTCTTCGGCGGAATAGCCAAAAACATTCAGTACTTC
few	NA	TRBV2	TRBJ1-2	CASKNKNYGYTF	TGTGCCAGCAAGAACAAGAACTATGGCTACACCTTC
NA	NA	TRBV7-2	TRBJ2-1	CASSLVGGKSNEQFF	TGTGCCAGCAGCTTAGTGGGGGGAAAATCTAATGAGCAGTTCTTC
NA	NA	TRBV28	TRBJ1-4	CASGLGIEKLFF	TGTGCCAGCGGACTTGGCATTGAAAAACTGTTTTTT
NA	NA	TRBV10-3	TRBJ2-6	CAIQFTQGGSGANVLTF	TGTGCCATCCAGTTTACCCAGGGCGGTTCTGGGGCCAACGTCCTGACTTTC
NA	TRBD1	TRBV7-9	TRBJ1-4	CASSYGLGQAIATNEKLFF	TGTGCCAGCAGCTACGGATTGGGACAGGCTATTGCAACTAATGAAAAACTGTTTTTT
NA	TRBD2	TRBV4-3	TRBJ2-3	CASSRGVAGGATDTQYF	TGCGCCAGCAGCCGAGGGGTAGCGGGAGGGGCCACAGATACGCAGTATTTT
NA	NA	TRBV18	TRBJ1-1	CASSPNTVMNTEAFF	TGTGCCAGCTCACCCAACACCGTTATGAACACTGAAGCTTTCTTT
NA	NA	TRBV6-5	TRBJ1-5	CASSRGVDNQPQHF	TGTGCCAGCAGCCGGGGAGTGGATAATCAGCCCCAGCATTTT
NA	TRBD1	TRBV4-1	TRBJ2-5	CASSQGTGGMGTQYF	TGCGCCAGCAGCCAAGGGACAGGGGGAATGGGGACCCAGTACTTC
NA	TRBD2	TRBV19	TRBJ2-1	CASSVSSGRVYNEQFF	TGTGCCAGTAGTGTATCTAGCGGGAGGGTCTACAATGAGCAGTTCTTC
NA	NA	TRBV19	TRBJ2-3	CASRRESTDTQYF	TGTGCCAGTAGGCGGGAATCCACAGATACGCAGTATTTT
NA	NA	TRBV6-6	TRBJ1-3	CAISRGSGNTIYF	TGTGCCATCTCAAGAGGCTCTGGAAACACCATATATTTT
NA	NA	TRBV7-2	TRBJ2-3	CASRQGGSGTDTQYF	TGTGCCAGCAGACAGGGGGGGAGCGGCACAGATACGCAGTATTTT
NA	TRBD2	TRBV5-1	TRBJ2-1	CASSPRPMPLSGRTTNEQFF	TGCGCCAGCAGCCCACGGCCTATGCCCCTTAGCGGGAGGACTACGAATGAGCAGTTCTTC
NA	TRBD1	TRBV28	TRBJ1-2	CASSLEGTGVYGYTF	TGTGCCAGCAGTTTAGAGGGGACAGGGGTCTATGGCTACACCTTC
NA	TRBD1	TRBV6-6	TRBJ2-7	CASSRLRGDRGMVREQYF	TGTGCCAGCAGTCGACTCCGGGGGGACAGGGGGATGGTGAGGGAGCAGTACTTC
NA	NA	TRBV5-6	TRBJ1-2	CASSDTGLYGYTF	TGTGCCAGCAGCGATACCGGACTCTATGGCTACACCTTC
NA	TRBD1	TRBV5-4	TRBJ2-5	CASSLAGTEETQYF	TGTGCCAGCAGCTTGGCGGGGACAGAAGAGACCCAGTACTTC
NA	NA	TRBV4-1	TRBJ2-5	CASSQASGSTQETQYF	TGCGCCAGCAGCCAAGCATCGGGATCAACTCAAGAGACCCAGTACTTC
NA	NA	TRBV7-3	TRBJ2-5	CASSTGGEFTQYF	TGTGCCAGCAGCACAGGGGGGGAGTTTACCCAGTACTTC